The rows below give T cell receptor beta chains drawn from one sample of a study of blood T cell repertoires in COVID-19. Assay used: immunoSEQ multiplex PCR; TCRdb lists only in-frame clones, some missing. The sample shows some 300,000 clones, roughly nine tenths of them seen only once. The sequenced material came from PBMCs or T cells enriched from blood (not recorded which). The receptor source for this set is a woman aged 30 to 39 who had recovered from COVID-19. Each CDR3 is given with its conserved first and last residue. A D gene is named only where the DNA matches it firmly. Expanded clones get a size class; other rows say once, few or many, or leave the size out.

TRBJ1-6 - TRBV5-1 - TGCGCCAGCAGCTCGGACGGGAACCCACCCCTCCACTTT CASSSDGNPPLHF
TRBJ1-3 - TRBV28 - TGTGCCAGCAGTTTACGCGGAACCCTAACTGGAAACACCATATATTTT CASSLRGTLTGNTIYF
TRBJ1-4 - TRBV10-3 - TGTGCCATCAGTGGAGGCAGGGAAAGGACTAATGAAAAACTGTTTTTT CAISGGRERTNEKLFF
TRBJ2-7 - TRBV27 TRBD1 TGTGCCAGCAGTCTCCCGACAGGGTTTCCCTACGAGCAGTACTTC CASSLPTGFPYEQYF
TRBJ2-7 - TRBV12-3/TRBV12-4 - TGTGCCAGCAGCGGGGTATCCTACGAGCAGTACTTC CASSGVSYEQYF
TRBJ2-7 - TRBV6-5 TRBD1 TGTGCCAGCAGGCGACAGGGTTACGAGCAGTACTTC CASRRQGYEQYF
TRBJ2-2 few TRBV28 - TGTGCCAGCAGTATCAGGATCGGGGAGCTGTTTTTT CASSIRIGELFF
TRBJ2-1 - TRBV7-8 - TGTGCCAGCACCGAAGAAGGTAGCCTTACCTACAATGAGCAGTTCTTC CASTEEGSLTYNEQFF
TRBJ1-3 - TRBV4-3 - TGCGCCAGCAGCCAAGATTTGGGAGTTGCGGGAAACACCATATATTTT CASSQDLGVAGNTIYF
TRBJ1-2 - TRBV2 - TGTGCCAGCAATTTGGTTAGCAATGGCTACACCTTC CASNLVSNGYTF
TRBJ1-2 once TRBV19 TRBD1 TGTGCCAGTAATCCCGGGACAGGGGTCTATGGCTACACCTTC CASNPGTGVYGYTF
TRBJ2-7 once TRBV19 - TGTGCCAGTAGTCGGTTTCAGGGGTCCTACGAGCAGTACTTC CASSRFQGSYEQYF
TRBJ2-5 - TRBV6-5 - TGTGCCAGCAGTTACAGCCTCAAAGAGACCCAGTACTTC CASSYSLKETQYF
TRBJ2-5 - TRBV3-1/TRBV3-2 TRBD1 TGTGCCAGCAGCCATTCGACAGGGGGAAAGACCCAGTACTTC CASSHSTGGKTQYF
TRBJ2-1 - TRBV2 TRBD1 TGTGCCAGCAGTACCGGGACAGGAGTCTACAATGAGCAGTTCTTC CASSTGTGVYNEQFF
TRBJ2-7 - TRBV5-4 TRBD2 TGTGCCAGCAGCAAGGGGCTAGCGGGAGTCTACGAGCAGTACTTC CASSKGLAGVYEQYF
TRBJ1-1 - TRBV18 - TGTGCCAGCTCACCCCAGGGGAATACTGAAGCTTTCTTT CASSPQGNTEAFF
TRBJ2-7 - TRBV11-2 TRBD2 TGTGCCAGCAGCTTATCGAGGACTAGCGGGAGATACGAGCAGTACTTC CASSLSRTSGRYEQYF
TRBJ2-7 - TRBV28 - TGTGCCAGCAGTATCCTGACAGTTACCTACGAGCAGTACTTC CASSILTVTYEQYF
TRBJ2-1 - TRBV7-8 TRBD2 TGTGCCAGCAGCTTAGTTGGGAGGGGCTTTTACAATGAGCAGTTCTTC CASSLVGRGFYNEQFF
TRBJ2-3 - TRBV7-3 - TGTGCCAGCAGCCAAAGTTACGGGAGCTCAGATACGCAGTATTTT CASSQSYGSSDTQYF
TRBJ2-6 - TRBV7-9 TRBD1 TGTGCCAGCAGCGTACGGGACAGGGGATCGCCTGGGGCCAACGTCCTGACTTTC CASSVRDRGSPGANVLTF
TRBJ2-1 - TRBV5-4 - TGTGCCAGCAGCTTGGAGTCGGAGGCCGCCTACAATGAGCAGTTCTTC CASSLESEAAYNEQFF
TRBJ1-1 - TRBV7-9 - TGTGCCAGCAGGGGAGGGGTAAACACTGAAGCTTTCTTT CASRGGVNTEAFF
TRBJ2-7 once TRBV11-2 - TGTGCCAGCAGCTCCCGGGGTGGTGTCAGAGGCTACGAGCAGTACTTC CASSSRGGVRGYEQYF
TRBJ2-7 - TRBV5-1 - TGCGCCAGCAGCTGGGGCGGTACCTACGAGCAGTACTTC CASSWGGTYEQYF
TRBJ1-2 - TRBV24-1 - TGTGCCACCAGTGATTCGGACACTCCGAAGGGCTACACCTTC CATSDSDTPKGYTF
TRBJ1-5 - TRBV6-5 TRBD1 TGTGCCAGCAGACGGACAGGGAGAAATCAGCCCCAGCATTTT CASRRTGRNQPQHF
TRBJ1-5 - TRBV19 TRBD1 TGTGCCAGTAGTACCCGACAGGGGGCGGGAGGAAATCAGCCCCAGCATTTT CASSTRQGAGGNQPQHF
TRBJ2-1 - TRBV6-5 TRBD1 TGTGCCAGCTGTCGTCAGGGGGCGTACAATGAGCAGTTCTTC CASCRQGAYNEQFF
TRBJ2-2 once TRBV5-1 - TGCGCCAGCAGCTTCCCGACTGGGACCGGGGAGCTGTTTTTT CASSFPTGTGELFF
TRBJ1-2 - TRBV12-3/TRBV12-4 - TGTGCCAGCCTGCGGGGACGATATGGCTACACCTTC CASLRGRYGYTF
TRBJ1-4 - TRBV5-1 - TGCGCCAGCAGCCCGGGAGGAGGAGTCGAAAAACTGTTTTTT CASSPGGGVEKLFF
TRBJ2-2 - TRBV29-1 - TGCAGCGTTTCCACTGGGAACACCGGGGAGCTGTTTTTT CSVSTGNTGELFF
TRBJ2-1 - TRBV10-2 TRBD2 TGCGCCAGCAGTGTACTAGCGGGAGTGGTCAATGAGCAGTTCTTC CASSVLAGVVNEQFF
TRBJ2-7 once TRBV5-6 - TGTGCCAGCAGCTTAGGACTTCCTCCGGGGTACGAGCAGTACTTC CASSLGLPPGYEQYF